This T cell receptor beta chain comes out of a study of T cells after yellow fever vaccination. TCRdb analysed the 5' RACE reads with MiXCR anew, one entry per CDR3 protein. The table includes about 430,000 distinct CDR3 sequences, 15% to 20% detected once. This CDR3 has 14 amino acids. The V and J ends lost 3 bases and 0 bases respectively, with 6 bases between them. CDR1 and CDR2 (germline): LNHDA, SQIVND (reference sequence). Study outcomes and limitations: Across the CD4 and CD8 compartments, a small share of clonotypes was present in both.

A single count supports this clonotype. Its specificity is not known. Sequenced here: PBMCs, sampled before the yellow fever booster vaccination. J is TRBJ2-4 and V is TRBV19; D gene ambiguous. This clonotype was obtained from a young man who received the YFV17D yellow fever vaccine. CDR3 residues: CASSMVIAKNIQYF. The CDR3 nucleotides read TGTGCCAGTAGTATGGTGATAGCCAAAAACATTCAGTACTTC.